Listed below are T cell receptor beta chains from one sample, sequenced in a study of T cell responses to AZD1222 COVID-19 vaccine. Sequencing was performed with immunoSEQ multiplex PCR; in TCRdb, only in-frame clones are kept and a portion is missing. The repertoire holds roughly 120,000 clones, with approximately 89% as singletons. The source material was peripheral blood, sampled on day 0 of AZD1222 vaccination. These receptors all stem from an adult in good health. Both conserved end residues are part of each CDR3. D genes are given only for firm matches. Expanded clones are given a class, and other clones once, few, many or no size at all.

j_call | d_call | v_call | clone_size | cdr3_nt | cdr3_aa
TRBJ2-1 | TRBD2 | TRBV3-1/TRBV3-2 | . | TGTGCCAGCACCCTAAGCGGGGATTTTTGCTACAATGAGCAGTTCTTC | CASTLSGDFCYNEQFF
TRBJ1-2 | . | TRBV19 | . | TGTGCCAGTAGTATAAGTCGAGGGGACTATGGCTACACCTTC | CASSISRGDYGYTF
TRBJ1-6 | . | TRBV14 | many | TGTGCCAGCAGCCATGGACTCCGGGAACCCCTCCACTTT | CASSHGLREPLHF
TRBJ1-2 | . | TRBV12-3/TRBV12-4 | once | TGTGCCAGCAGTCCCCTTCTTGGGTCGTACACCTTC | CASSPLLGSYTF
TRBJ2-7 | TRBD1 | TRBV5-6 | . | TGTGCCAGCAGCTTGTCCCAGGGGGACAAGCAGTACTTC | CASSLSQGDKQYF
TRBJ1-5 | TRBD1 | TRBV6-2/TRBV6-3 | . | TGTGCCAGCAGTTACAGGTCGGGAGGGACAGATGATCAGCCCCAGCATTTT | CASSYRSGGTDDQPQHF
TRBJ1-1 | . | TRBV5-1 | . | TGCGCCAGCAGCTTGGCCGTGGCCGGGAACACTGAAGCTTTCTTT | CASSLAVAGNTEAFF
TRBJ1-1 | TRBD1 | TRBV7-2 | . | TGTGCCAGCAGCTTAGTGCCGGGACAGGGACCTTTGAACACTGAAGCTTTCTTT | CASSLVPGQGPLNTEAFF
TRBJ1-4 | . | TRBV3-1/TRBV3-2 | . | TGTGCCAGCAGCGCTCAGGGTGACACTTTAGAAAAACTGTTTTTT | CASSAQGDTLEKLFF
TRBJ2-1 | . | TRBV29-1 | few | TGCAGCGTCGCCCCAAAAACCTACAATGAGCAGTTCTTC | CSVAPKTYNEQFF
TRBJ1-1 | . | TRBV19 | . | TGTGCCAGTAGTTCCTCGAGTTGGAGGACTGAAGCTTTCTTT | CASSSSSWRTEAFF
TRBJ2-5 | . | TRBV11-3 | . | TGTGCCAGCAGCCAGGGTAGGGCTATCCAAGAGACCCAGTACTTC | CASSQGRAIQETQYF
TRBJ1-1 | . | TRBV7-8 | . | TGTGCCAGCAGCTTAGGAACTAACACTGAAGCTTTCTTT | CASSLGTNTEAFF
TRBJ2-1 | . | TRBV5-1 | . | TGCGCCAGCAGGAAAGGGGAGAGCTCCTACAATGAGCAGTTCTTC | CASRKGESSYNEQFF
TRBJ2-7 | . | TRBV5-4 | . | TGTGCCAGCAGCTTGGGTGGCACCGCGAGCTCCTACGAGCAGTACTTC | CASSLGGTASSYEQYF
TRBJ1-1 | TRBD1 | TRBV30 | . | TGTGCCTGGAGTCCGACAGGGTCCAACCTTCCCGTGAACACTGAAGCTTTCTTT | CAWSPTGSNLPVNTEAFF
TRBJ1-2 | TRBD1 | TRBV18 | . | TGTGCCAGCTCAAGCCCGGACAGGGCCAACTATGGCTACACCTTC | CASSSPDRANYGYTF
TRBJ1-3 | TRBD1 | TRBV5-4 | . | TGTGCCAGCAGCCGAATGGACAGGACTGGAAACACCATATATTTT | CASSRMDRTGNTIYF
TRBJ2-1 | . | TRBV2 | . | TGTGCCAGCGCAGGGGTTCTGAGCTATGAGCAGTTCTTC | CASAGVLSYEQFF
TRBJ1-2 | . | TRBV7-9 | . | TGTGCCAGCAGCCCCCCCGCTGGTGGCTACACCTTC | CASSPPAGGYTF
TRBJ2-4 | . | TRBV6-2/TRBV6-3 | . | TGTGCCAGCAGTTACTCTTGGGAGGGGGGAACTCTAGCCAAAAACATTCAGTACTTC | CASSYSWEGGTLAKNIQYF
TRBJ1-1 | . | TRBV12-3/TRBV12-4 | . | TGTGCCAGCAGTCTTACAGGGAACACTGAAGCTTTCTTT | CASSLTGNTEAFF
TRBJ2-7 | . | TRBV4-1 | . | TGCGCCAGCAGCCTCCGGAGCGCCGACGAGCAGTACTTC | CASSLRSADEQYF
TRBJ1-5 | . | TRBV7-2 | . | TGTGCCAGCAGCTCCTCCACGGGACACTTAAATCAGCCCCAGCATTTT | CASSSSTGHLNQPQHF
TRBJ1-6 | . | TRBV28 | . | TGTGCCAGCAGTTCCGTAGCTCTTTCACCCCTCCACTTT | CASSSVALSPLHF
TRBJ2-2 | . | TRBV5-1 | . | TGCGCCAGCAGCTCCCCGGGGGATGTTACCGGGGAGCTGTTTTTT | CASSSPGDVTGELFF
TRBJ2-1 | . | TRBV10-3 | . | TGTGCCATCAGTGAGTCGGGGGTGATAGCGGCTCGTGAGCAGTTCTTC | CAISESGVIAAREQFF
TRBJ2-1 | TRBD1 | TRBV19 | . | TGTGCCAGTAGTAGGGACAGGGGAAATGAGCAGTTCTTC | CASSRDRGNEQFF
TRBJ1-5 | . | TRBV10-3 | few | TGTGCCATCAGTCCCTTACCCGCGACAGATCAGCCCCAGCATTTT | CAISPLPATDQPQHF
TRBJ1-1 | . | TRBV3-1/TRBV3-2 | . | TGTGCCAGCAGCCAAGATTATAGAGGCACTGAAGCTTTCTTT | CASSQDYRGTEAFF
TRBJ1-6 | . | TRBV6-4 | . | TGTGCCAGCAGTGAGGAGGGTCCTAATTCACCCCTCCACTTT | CASSEEGPNSPLHF
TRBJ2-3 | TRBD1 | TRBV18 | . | TGTGCCAGCTCACCGATCCAGGGGGCTTGGGATACGCAGTATTTT | CASSPIQGAWDTQYF
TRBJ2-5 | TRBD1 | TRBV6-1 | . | TGTGCCAGCAGTGAGACCGGGACAGGGAAAAAGACCCAGTACTTC | CASSETGTGKKTQYF
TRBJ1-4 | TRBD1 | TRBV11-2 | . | TGTGCCAGCAGCTTAGGGACAGGGGGCGAAAAACTGTTTTTT | CASSLGTGGEKLFF
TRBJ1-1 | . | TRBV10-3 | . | TGTGCCATCTCAGCCGACAACTTGAACACTGAAGCTTTCTTT | CAISADNLNTEAFF
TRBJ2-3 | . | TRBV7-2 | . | TGTGCCAGCAGCTTCTCGGACACAGATACGCAGTATTTT | CASSFSDTDTQYF
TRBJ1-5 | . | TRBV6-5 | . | TGTGCCAGCAGTTACGGGCAGGAGGGCAATCAGCCCCAGCATTTT | CASSYGQEGNQPQHF
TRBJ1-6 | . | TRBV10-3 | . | TGTGCCATCAGTACTGAAACCGGGACGGCAGCTTCACCCCTCCACTTT | CAISTETGTAASPLHF
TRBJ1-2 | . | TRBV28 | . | TGTGCCAGCCGGCAAGTTAATAACTATGGCTACACCTTC | CASRQVNNYGYTF
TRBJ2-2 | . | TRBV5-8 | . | TGTGCCAGCAGGAGGGGACCATTCACCGGGGAGCTGTTTTTT | CASRRGPFTGELFF
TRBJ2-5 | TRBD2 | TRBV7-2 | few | TGTGCCAGCAGCTTACAGCGGGGGGGCCAGGAGACCCAGTACTTC | CASSLQRGGQETQYF
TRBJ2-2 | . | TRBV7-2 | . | TGTGCCAGCAGCTTTTCTTTCTGGGAATCCACCGGGGAGCTGTTTTTT | CASSFSFWESTGELFF
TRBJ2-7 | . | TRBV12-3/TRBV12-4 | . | TGTGCCAGCAGAGGACAAGTGCAGTACTTC | CASRGQVQYF